These 18 T cell receptor beta chains were all obtained from the same sample, sequenced in a study of blood T cell repertoires in COVID-19. TCRdb's table, derived via immunoSEQ multiplex PCR, lists solely in-frame clones and lacks some. The table includes about 180,000 clones, about 88% detected once. Sequencing used PBMCs or T cells enriched from blood (not recorded which). The source is a woman younger than 35 who had recovered from COVID-19.

This clone has only a few counts. The chain employs TRBV10-3 and TRBJ2-1; TRBD2 matches at 9 bases. Germline CDR1 reads ENHRY; CDR2 reads SYGVKD. This CDR3 spans 15 amino acids. V shed 4 bases, J shed 3 bases, and the junction held 4 bases outside the gene matches. CDR3 sequence (DNA): TGTGCCATCAGTGGAGAGCGGGAGGTCTACAATGAGCAGTTCTTC. It yields the protein CAISGEREVYNEQFF.

DNA of the CDR3: TGCGCCAGCAGCAGGGAGATCAGTGAAAAACTGTTTTTT. Encoded protein: CASSREISEKLFF. This chain connects TRBV5-1 to TRBJ1-4; D is uncertain. The V end was cut by 4 bases, the J end by 7 bases, with 11 bases between. This CDR3 spans 13 amino acids. Germline CDR1 and CDR2: SGHRS and YFSETQ.

This chain uses TRBV6-6 with TRBJ2-7; maybe TRBD2 (6 bases). CDR3 size: 14 residues. CDR1 is MNHNY, CDR2 SVGAGI, per germline (reference sequence). The V and J ends lost 0 bases and 4 bases respectively, with 10 bases between them. The CDR3 region has the DNA TGTGCCAGCAGTTACTCGACGGGGGAATACGAGCAGTACTTC. Its protein is CASSYSTGEYEQYF.

V gene TRBV2 combines with J gene TRBJ1-1, with D perhaps TRBD1 (6 bases). Germline-derived CDR1 and CDR2 are SNHLY and FYNNEI. The CDR3 extends over 13 amino acids. V gave up 8 bases and J gave up 4 bases, with 14 bases separating them. The CDR3 sequence is CASAQGKGTEAFF. CDR3 DNA: TGTGCCAGCGCGCAGGGGAAGGGCACTGAAGCTTTCTTT.

This clone has a single count. The chain carries TRBV18 and TRBJ1-2; D is uncertain. V gave up 1 base and J gave up 8 bases, with 17 bases separating them. The germline V gene encodes CDR1 KGHSH and CDR2 LQKENI. The CDR3 contains 15 residues. CDR3: CASSPLLRRPGGYTF. In DNA, the CDR3 is TGTGCCAGCTCACCACTACTAAGAAGGCCCGGGGGCTACACCTTC. Full variable domain (remainder filled in from reference TRBV18 and TRBJ1-2): NAGVMQNPRHLVRRRGQEARLRCSPMKGHSHVYWYRQLPEEGLKFMVYLQKENIIDESGMPKERFSAEFPKEGPSILRIQQVVRGDSAAYFCASSPLLRRPGGYTFGSGTRLTVV.

J is TRBJ2-1 and V is TRBV25-1; 7 bases map to TRBD1. CDR1 is MGHDK and CDR2 is SYGVNS in the germline V gene. J gave up 3 bases and V 2 bases, and 1 base lay outside the gene matches. This CDR3 is 14 amino acids long. The CDR3 sequence: CASSEPGGYNEQFF. The CDR3 DNA follows: TGTGCCAGCAGTGAACCAGGGGGCTACAATGAGCAGTTCTTC.

V usage is TRBV7-2 and J usage is TRBJ2-1, with 10 bases identical to TRBD2. Germline V gives CDR1 SGHTA, CDR2 FQGNSA. This CDR3 is built from 13 residues. V shed 2 bases, J shed 14 bases, and the junction held 6 bases outside the gene matches. The CDR3 nucleotides read TGTGCCAGCAGCTTAAGCGGGGGGGCCAGTGAGTTCTTC. This encodes CASSLSGGASEFF.

The CDR3: CASSLAVAPSYEQYF. CDR3 in DNA: TGTGCCAGCAGCTTGGCCGTAGCTCCATCCTACGAGCAGTACTTC. V gene TRBV5-5 combines with J gene TRBJ2-7; D uncertain. The CDR3 runs to 15 residues. CDR1 is SGHKS, CDR2 YYEKEE, per germline (reference sequence). The V and J ends lost 0 bases and 1 base respectively, with 11 bases between them. The full variable domain, in which reference TRBV5-5 and TRBJ2-7 provide the parts outside the CDR3, is DAGVTQSPTHLIKTRGQQVTLRCSPISGHKSVSWYQQVLGQGPQFIFQYYEKEERGRGNFPDRFSARQFPNYSSELNVNALLLGDSALYLCASSLAVAPSYEQYFGPGTRLTVT.

The chain combines TRBV6-5 with TRBJ2-7, with D perhaps TRBD1 (5 bases). V lost 7 bases to trimming and J lost 2 bases, with 18 bases between them. Germline CDR1 is MNHEY and CDR2 is SVGAGI. The CDR3 has 15 amino acids. CDR3 loop: CASTSGMAGAYEQYF. The DNA of the CDR3 is TGTGCCAGCACCTCAGGGATGGCAGGAGCCTACGAGCAGTACTTC.

The rearrangement links TRBV5-1 to TRBJ2-5; D might be TRBD2 (5 bases). There are 13 residues in the CDR3. Germline V gene sequence: CDR1 SGHRS, CDR2 YFSETQ. V lost 4 bases to trimming and J lost 5 bases, with 12 bases between them. In DNA, the CDR3 is TGCGCCAGCAGCAACCCTAGCACGGAGACCCAGTACTTC. Its protein product is CASSNPSTETQYF. Full variable domain (missing parts from reference TRBV5-1 and TRBJ2-5): KAGVTQTPRYLIKTRGQQVTLSCSPISGHRSVSWYQQTPGQGLQFLFEYFSETQRNKGNFPGRFSGRQFSNSRSEMNVSTLELGDSALYLCASSNPSTETQYFGPGTRLLVL.

V usage is TRBV7-2 and J usage is TRBJ1-4, with D tentatively TRBD1 (5 bases). The CDR3 runs 16 residues. CDR1 and CDR2 (germline): SGHTA, FQGNSA. V was clipped by 5 bases and J by 0 bases, with 13 bases between them. CDR3 in amino acids: CASSPLRGATNEKLFF. DNA of the CDR3: TGTGCCAGCAGCCCCCTCCGGGGGGCAACTAATGAAAAACTGTTTTTT.

The chain recombines TRBV28 with TRBJ2-7, with D maybe TRBD2 (6 bases). The CDR3 contains 14 residues. Germline CDR1 MDHEN, CDR2 SYDVKM. V was shortened by 2 bases and J by 2 bases, with 10 bases between the two germline ends. The CDR3, as DNA: TGTGCCAGCAGTTTAGGGACTGTGCCCTACGAGCAGTACTTC. Amino acid sequence: CASSLGTVPYEQYF.

The count of this clone is one. V and J are TRBV7-2 and TRBJ2-7; 8 nucleotides line up with TRBD2. CDR1 is SGHTA and CDR2 is FQGNSA in the germline V gene. The trim removed 2 bases at V and 4 bases at J, leaving 4 bases unmatched. The CDR3 has 14 amino acids. CDR3 region: CASSLLREVYEQYF. DNA of the CDR3: TGTGCCAGCAGCTTATTGCGGGAGGTGTACGAGCAGTACTTC.

The sample holds a few counts of this clone. The chain carries TRBV25-1 and TRBJ1-2, with TRBD1 matching 7 bases. The CDR3 is 13 amino acids. CDR1 is MGHDK and CDR2 is SYGVNS in the germline V gene. V shed 5 bases and J 8 bases; nucleotides not matched to a gene: 8. CDR3 amino acids: CASSPRDSRGYTF. In DNA, the CDR3 is TGTGCCAGCAGTCCGCGGGACAGTCGCGGCTACACCTTC.

V and J are TRBV28 and TRBJ2-5; 8 bases fit TRBD2. Germline V gene lookup returns CDR1 MDHEN and CDR2 SYDVKM. The CDR3 has 15 amino acids. Trimming removed 6 bases from V and 2 bases from J; junction bases left unmatched: 8. The CDR3 bases are TGTGCCAGCAGGTTTGCGGGGGGAAGGCAAGAGACCCAGTACTTC. Translation gives CASRFAGGRQETQYF.

CDR3 sequence (DNA): TGTGCCAGCAGCTCCCGGACAGTGGATCAGCCCCAGCATTTT. Translating gives CASSSRTVDQPQHF. V usage is TRBV28 and J usage is TRBJ1-5; TRBD1 might be the D (6 bases). V was trimmed by 6 bases and J by 5 bases, leaving 14 bases between them. Germline CDR1 MDHEN, CDR2 SYDVKM. The CDR3 covers 14 residues.

The rearrangement joins TRBV20-1 to TRBJ1-2; D uncertain. The length of the CDR3 is 11 residues. The V gene's germline CDR1 is DFQATT and CDR2 SNEGSKA (reference sequence). The V end lost 6 bases, the J end lost 5 bases, and 10 bases lay between the germline ends. In DNA, the CDR3 is TGCAGTGCCCCACGGTTGTATGGCTACACCTTC. Its translation: CSAPRLYGYTF.

The table lists this clone with a count of one. This chain connects TRBV5-5 to TRBJ2-7; D ambiguous. Trimming took 4 bases from V and 0 from J, leaving 2 bases between them. The V gene's germline CDR1 is SGHKS and CDR2 YYEKEE (reference sequence). The CDR3 consists of 11 residues. Here the CDR3 reads CASSHSYEQYF. For the CDR3, the DNA is TGTGCCAGCAGCCACTCCTACGAGCAGTACTTC.